This T cell receptor beta chain was captured in a study of regulatory T cells in long-lasting Graves disease. The V gene lost 7 bases and the J gene lost 5 bases, with 18 bases spanning the gap. Germline-derived CDR1 and CDR2 are LNHNV and YYDKDF (reference sequence). The CDR3 sequence is 14 residues long. iRepertoire HTBI primers and Arm-PCR of CDR3 regions built TCR beta libraries. TCRdb independently ran MiXCR on the multiplex PCR reads; one entry per CDR3 protein. The table lists approximately 470,000 distinct CDR3 sequences, roughly 16% of them singletons, with 12% in the top ten. Time point described: newly diagnosed GD, antithyroid drugs for less than 3 months. From PBMCs, RNA was extracted and then used to make the TCR library. The sample holds many counts of this clonotype. Antigen: not known. The study, taken as a whole, reports: With a few thousand shared public clonotypes, persistent patients exceeded new patients, who shared about a thousand. Lower TCR diversity characterized persistent Graves' patients relative to newly diagnosed patients.

The same specimen was also included in a second study, on T cells in Graves' hyperthyroidism and ophthalmopathy. From that second work: HTBI primers drove first-round RT-PCR of the TCR CDR3.

The receptor was isolated from a man between 35 and 55 years old with Graves disease. This specimen was peripheral blood mononuclear cells (PBMCs), taken at new diagnosis, from a patient treated with antithyroid drugs. J is TRBJ2-7 and V is TRBV15; D not certain. The CDR3 reads CATTKGQVGDEQYF. The CDR3 nucleotides are TGTGCCACCACTAAAGGGCAGGTAGGAGACGAGCAGTACTTC.